One sample yielded the 28 T cell receptor beta chains listed below, sequenced in a study of CD8 T cells in ankylosing spondylitis. From the 5' RACE reads, TCRdb called clonotypes with MiXCR, one entry per CDR3 protein. The profile covers about 250,000 distinct CDR3 sequences, with roughly a quarter appearing a single time and 0.5% to 0.65% taken by the ten largest. Sequencing used blood, either unsorted or a sorted T cell fraction (not recorded which). These receptors came from a male donor with ankylosing spondylitis or in good health (not recorded which).

J is TRBJ2-3 and V is TRBV6-5; D possibly corresponds to TRBD1 (6 bases). Deletions cut 4 bases from V and 6 bases from J, with 17 bases between. The CDR3 covers 15 residues. Germline CDR1 MNHEY, CDR2 SVGAGI. The CDR3, as DNA: TGTGCCAGCAGTTCCGCAGGGGCGGGTGAGGATACGCAGTATTTT. It specifies CASSSAGAGEDTQYF.

V usage is TRBV12-3 or TRBV12-4 and J usage is TRBJ1-1; 10 bases line up with TRBD1. The CDR3 covers 15 residues. Trimming cost V 1 base and J 3 bases; bases outside gene matches: 2. CDR3 protein: CASSLDGQGDTEAFF. CDR3 nucleotide sequence: TGTGCCAGCAGTTTAGACGGACAGGGGGACACTGAAGCTTTCTTT.

This clonotype has a handful of counts. This chain joins TRBV20-1 and TRBJ2-2, with 7 bases matching TRBD2. This CDR3 has 12 amino acids. With 5 bases clipped from V and 7 bases from J, the junction kept 4 bases outside the gene matches. Per the germline V gene, CDR1 is DFQATT and CDR2 is SNEGSKA (reference sequence). The CDR3 region has the DNA TGCAGTGCTGGGGGGGGTATCGGGGAGCTGTTTTTT. Translation gives CSAGGGIGELFF.

The sample holds a few counts of this clonotype. The chain recombines TRBV2 with TRBJ1-2; D gene unclear. CDR1 and CDR2 (germline): SNHLY, FYNNEI. The CDR3 runs 12 residues. V was trimmed by 6 bases and J by 2 bases, leaving 7 bases between them. In DNA, the CDR3 is TGTGCCAGCAGCGGCAGAAACTATGGCTACACCTTC. Translation: CASSGRNYGYTF.

This chain connects TRBV24-1 to TRBJ2-1, with a weak D call TRBD1 (5 bases). Trimming cost V 3 bases and J 10 bases, with 12 bases left between them. Germline V gene data show CDR1 as KGHDR and CDR2 as SFDVKD. The CDR3 runs 13 residues. For the CDR3, the DNA is TGTGCCACCAGTGATAAGGACAAACGGGAGCAGTTCTTC. Translation gives CATSDKDKREQFF.

V is TRBV2 and J is TRBJ2-3; 8 bases align to TRBD2. V trimming: 6 bases; J trimming: 1 base; junction bases outside the gene matches: 6. The germline gives CDR1 SNHLY, CDR2 FYNNEI. The CDR3 is made up of 15 amino acids. CDR3 residues: CASSLAAGGTDTQYF. Here the CDR3 DNA reads TGTGCCAGCAGCCTCGCAGCGGGGGGCACAGATACGCAGTATTTT.

This clonotype showed up many times. V usage is TRBV2 and J usage is TRBJ1-1, with D uncertain. In germline, CDR1 is SNHLY, CDR2 FYNNEI. Deletions cut 6 bases from V and 1 base from J, with 9 bases between. The CDR3 is 13 residues long. In nucleotides, the CDR3 is TGTGCCAGCAGGTCGAGCGGGAACACTGAAGCTTTCTTT. It is translated as CASRSSGNTEAFF.

A few counts support this clonotype. The chain uses TRBV20-1 and TRBJ2-5, with 10 bases identical to TRBD2. The CDR3 sequence is 15 residues long. From germline, CDR1 is DFQATT and CDR2 SNEGSKA (reference sequence). V gave up 2 bases and J gave up 0 bases; unmatched junction bases: 3. This chain's CDR3 is CSARRLAGDQETQYF. The CDR3 bases are TGCAGTGCTAGAAGGCTAGCGGGGGACCAAGAGACCCAGTACTTC.

J is TRBJ1-1 and V is TRBV20-1; tentatively, D is TRBD1 (6 bases). Germline-derived CDR1 and CDR2 are DFQATT and SNEGSKA (reference sequence). This CDR3 contains 14 residues. Trimming removed 0 bases from V and 0 bases from J, with 8 bases in between. The CDR3 nucleotides read TGCAGTGCTAGAGAGGGGGGCCTGAACACTGAAGCTTTCTTT. Its protein product is CSAREGGLNTEAFF.

This clonotype was picked up a small number of times. The chain couples TRBV20-1 to TRBJ1-2; weak D call: TRBD1 (6 bases). Trimming took off 4 bases at V and 1 base at J, with 13 bases between the two ends. Per germline, CDR1 DFQATT and CDR2 SNEGSKA (reference sequence). This CDR3 is built from 14 residues. DNA for the CDR3: TGCAGTGCTATCGAGGGGGGAGGTAACTATGGCTACACCTTC. Amino acid sequence: CSAIEGGGNYGYTF.

This clonotype was seen many times. This sequence joins TRBV29-1 and TRBJ1-5; 8 bases match TRBD1. CDR1 and CDR2 (germline): SQVTM, ANQGSEA. This CDR3 is 13 amino acids long. Trimming cost V 5 bases and J 3 bases; bases outside gene matches: 3. The CDR3 sequence is CSVQGASNQPQHF. The DNA of the CDR3 is TGCAGCGTTCAGGGGGCCTCCAATCAGCCCCAGCATTTT.

The sample holds many counts of this clonotype. This chain connects TRBV6-6 to TRBJ2-5, with a tentative D call TRBD1 (6 bases). With 7 bases removed from V and 2 bases from J, the gap between germline ends came to 8 bases. Germline-derived CDR1 and CDR2 are MNHNY and SVGAGI (reference sequence). The CDR3 covers 12 residues. This CDR3 reads CASKGQQETQYF. The CDR3 nucleotides read TGTGCCAGCAAAGGACAGCAAGAGACCCAGTACTTC.

Only one count was recorded for this clonotype. The gene calls are TRBV10-3 and TRBJ1-1; the D gene is possibly TRBD1 (5 bases). Germline V CDR1 and CDR2: ENHRY, SYGVKD. The V gene lost 5 bases and the J gene lost 6 bases, with 13 bases spanning the gap. The CDR3 is made up of 13 amino acids. The CDR3 region is CAISSNQGSEAFF. The CDR3 bases are TGTGCCATCAGTAGCAACCAGGGATCTGAAGCTTTCTTT.

The table lists this clonotype with many counts. The V gene is TRBV5-1, the J gene TRBJ2-2, with TRBD1 as a possible D gene (5 bases). Germline V CDR1 and CDR2: SGHRS, YFSETQ. V lost 5 bases, J lost 6 bases, and 17 bases lay in between. The CDR3 runs 15 residues. CDR3 coding DNA: TGCGCCAGCAGTTTATTGTCTGGGGCTGCCGGGGAGCTGTTTTTT. This encodes CASSLLSGAAGELFF. The variable domain in full, completed from reference TRBV5-1 and TRBJ2-2, reads KAGVTQTPRYLIKTRGQQVTLSCSPISGHRSVSWYQQTPGQGLQFLFEYFSETQRNKGNFPGRFSGRQFSNSRSEMNVSTLELGDSALYLCASSLLSGAAGELFFGEGSRLTVL.

In its sample, this clonotype was seen many times. The chain joins TRBV20-1 to TRBJ2-5, with 12 bases that match TRBD2. J was trimmed by 5 bases and V by 0 bases; bases with no gene match: 13. This CDR3 region has 18 residues. Germline V gene data show CDR1 as DFQATT and CDR2 as SNEGSKA (reference sequence). The CDR3 loop reads CSARDLGLAGFKGETQYF. The CDR3 coding sequence is TGCAGTGCTAGAGATCTAGGACTAGCGGGGTTTAAGGGGGAGACCCAGTACTTC.

In this sample, this clonotype turned up a few times. This chain connects TRBV20-1 to TRBJ2-3; 10 bases fit TRBD1. The junction had 5 bases not matched to a gene; V was cut back by 6 bases and J by 2 bases. Germline loops: CDR1 DFQATT, CDR2 SNEGSKA (reference sequence). The CDR3 runs 14 residues. CDR3 sequence (DNA): TGCAGTGCCCCCGGGACAGGGGACACAGATACGCAGTATTTT. Amino acid sequence: CSAPGTGDTDTQYF.

This clonotype was seen repeatedly, ten times or more. The chain links TRBV3-1 to TRBJ2-5; D possibly matches TRBD1 or TRBD2 (5 bases each). Trimming took off 0 bases at V and 9 bases at J, with 14 bases between the two ends. The CDR3 runs to 14 residues. Germline loops: CDR1 LGHDT, CDR2 YNNKEL (reference sequence). Here the CDR3 DNA reads TGTGCCAGCAGCCAAGAGGGACGGCCTTTGGCCCAGTACTTC. It codes for CASSQEGRPLAQYF.

The rearrangement joins TRBV20-1 to TRBJ1-3; a possible D gene is TRBD1 (5 bases). Germline-derived CDR1 and CDR2 are DFQATT and SNEGSKA (reference sequence). Between the trimmed V and J ends, which lost 0 bases and 0 bases, there was a span of 6 bases. CDR3 length equals 14 residues. CDR3 nucleotides: TGCAGTGCTAGAGAAGGGACCTCTGGAAACACCATATATTTT. It encodes CSAREGTSGNTIYF.

This clonotype has ten or more counts. The chain is built from TRBV28 and TRBJ2-3, with 8 bases fitting TRBD1. This CDR3 contains 14 residues. In germline, CDR1 is MDHEN, CDR2 SYDVKM. V shed 8 bases and J 2 bases; nucleotides not matched to a gene: 6. CDR3 coding DNA: TGTGCCAGCGACAGGACAGGGTACACAGATACGCAGTATTTT. Its translation: CASDRTGYTDTQYF.

This clonotype was counted at least ten times. The chain recombines TRBV5-5 with TRBJ2-2; either TRBD1 or TRBD2 may fit D (6 bases each). Germline V gives CDR1 SGHKS, CDR2 YYEKEE (reference sequence). The V end was cut by 5 bases, the J end by 4 bases, with 15 bases between. This CDR3 is 15 amino acids long. The CDR3 DNA is TGTGCCAGCAGACCTACAGGGAGGAGCACCGGGGAGCTGTTTTTT. It yields the protein CASRPTGRSTGELFF. Full variable domain (remainder filled in from reference TRBV5-5 and TRBJ2-2): DAGVTQSPTHLIKTRGQQVTLRCSPISGHKSVSWYQQVLGQGPQFIFQYYEKEERGRGNFPDRFSARQFPNYSSELNVNALLLGDSALYLCASRPTGRSTGELFFGEGSRLTVL.

This clonotype was counted only a few times. The rearrangement joins TRBV27 to TRBJ2-1, with 9 bases fitting TRBD1. CDR3 length: 16 residues. Germline lookup yields CDR1 MNHEY and CDR2 SMNVEV (reference sequence). The trim removed 6 bases at V and 3 bases at J, leaving 9 bases unmatched. The CDR3 nucleotides are TGTGCCAGCAGCGCAACGGGACAGGGACTCTACAATGAGCAGTTCTTC. Amino acid sequence: CASSATGQGLYNEQFF.

There are many counts of this clonotype. CDR3 sequence: CASSEEWVRSYEQYF. CDR3 sequence (DNA): TGTGCCAGCAGTGAAGAGTGGGTGCGCTCCTACGAGCAGTACTTC. This rearrangement joins TRBV25-1 to TRBJ2-7; D not resolved. Per the germline V gene, CDR1 is MGHDK and CDR2 is SYGVNS. The CDR3 is 15 residues long. With 2 bases removed from V and 0 bases from J, the gap between germline ends came to 11 bases.

The chain has TRBV20-1 and TRBJ2-7; maybe TRBD2 (6 bases). This CDR3 contains 17 residues. Germline assignment: CDR1 DFQATT and CDR2 SNEGSKA (reference sequence). The V end was cut by 1 base, the J end by 2 bases, with 21 bases between. CDR3 DNA: TGCAGTGCTAGAGTCTGGAATCCGCAGGCGGGAACCTACGAGCAGTACTTC. Its protein product is CSARVWNPQAGTYEQYF.

The V call is TRBV11-2, the J call TRBJ2-7; D is possibly TRBD1 (6 bases). CDR3 size: 16 residues. Germline V gives CDR1 SGHAT, CDR2 FQNNGV. Trimming took off 3 bases at V and 2 bases at J, with 17 bases between the two ends. The CDR3 DNA follows: TGTGCCAGCAGCTTGCGACGGACAGCCTTCACCTACGAGCAGTACTTC. It specifies CASSLRRTAFTYEQYF.

The table lists this clonotype with a few counts. The genes are TRBV7-2 and TRBJ2-5, with D possibly being TRBD1 (5 bases). Germline V gives CDR1 SGHTA, CDR2 FQGNSA. V dropped 5 bases and J dropped 0 bases, with 10 bases sitting between them. The CDR3 runs 14 residues. The CDR3 region is CASSVGVDQETQYF. CDR3 sequence (DNA): TGTGCCAGCAGCGTAGGGGTGGACCAAGAGACCCAGTACTTC. The complete variable domain, with remaining parts taken from reference TRBV7-2 and TRBJ2-5, reads GAGVSQSPSNKVTEKGKDVELRCDPISGHTALYWYRQSLGQGLEFLIYFQGNSAPDKSGLPSDRFSAERTGGSVSTLTIQRTQQEDSAVYLCASSVGVDQETQYFGPGTRLLVL.

This clonotype showed up many times. The rearrangement joins TRBV12-3 or TRBV12-4 to TRBJ2-3; perhaps TRBD1 as D (5 bases). There are 15 residues in the CDR3. Trimming pared 3 bases from V and 1 base from J, leaving 11 bases between. The CDR3 is CASSFVDTGTDTQYF. CDR3 sequence (DNA): TGTGCCAGCAGTTTTGTGGACACAGGCACAGATACGCAGTATTTT.

Points on this clonotype: One base away lies a much larger clone, so this may be a sequencing read error. The chain couples TRBV20-1 to TRBJ2-3; TRBD2 matches 14 bases. This CDR3 has 13 amino acids. In germline, CDR1 is DFQATT, CDR2 SNEGSKA (reference sequence). CDR3 sequence (DNA): TGCAGTGCGGGACTAGCGGGGGCCGATATGCAGTATTTT. This gives the protein CSAGLAGADMQYF.

The V gene is TRBV9, the J gene TRBJ2-1; D assignment may be TRBD1 or TRBD2 (7 bases each). The V gene's germline CDR1 is SGDLS and CDR2 YYNGEE. The CDR3 is made up of 16 amino acids. Trimming pared 2 bases from V and 5 bases from J, leaving 17 bases between. The CDR3 protein is CASSVGGGQKNNEQFF. As DNA, the CDR3 is TGTGCCAGCAGCGTGGGGGGGGGACAGAAAAACAATGAGCAGTTCTTC.